This T cell receptor beta chain emerged from a study of blood T cell repertoires in COVID-19. Looking at the study overall: T cells, B-cell-depleted T cells, or PBMCs supplied cDNA or gDNA.

Authors' processing steps: Reference gene primers were amplified, and this amplification served to estimate nucleated cell counts. Method: immunoSEQ multiplex PCR; TCRdb's copy keeps in-frame clones and lacks some. The DNA gave D and trimming, while V, J and clone size come from that table. Among more than 110,000 clones listed, over 75% were seen once. Germline loops: CDR1 KGHSH, CDR2 LQKENI. The V gene lost 3 bases and the J gene lost 7 bases, with 13 bases spanning the gap. The length of the CDR3 is 14 residues. The rearrangement links TRBV18 to TRBJ1-5; no reliable D call. The source of this sequence is a human donor in a cohort sampled during active COVID-19. Sequenced input: peripheral blood. The CDR3 spells CASSPPPAGQPQHF. CDR3 in DNA: TGTGCCAGCTCACCCCCCCCGGCCGGGCAGCCCCAGCATTTT.